The 14 T cell receptor beta chains reported below all come from one sample, sequenced in a study of technical replicates of blood from several donors. TCRdb keeps only in-frame clones here, not all; method: immunoSEQ multiplex PCR. In the table there are tens of thousands of clones, about 91% of which are singletons. What was sequenced was T cells isolated from PBMCs. Source of these receptors: a human donor in good health.

The J gene is TRBJ2-7, the V gene TRBV6-8; 7 bases agree with TRBD2. CDR1 MNHGY and CDR2 SAAAGT come from the germline V gene. The CDR3 runs 13 residues. With 6 bases clipped from V and 3 bases from J, the junction kept 5 bases outside the gene matches. CDR3 in amino acids: CASSRDYSYEQYF. Here the CDR3 DNA reads TGTGCCAGCAGCCGGGACTACAGCTACGAGCAGTACTTC.

This chain links TRBV5-8 with TRBJ2-1; no reliable D call. The CDR3 consists of 13 residues. Trimming removed 4 bases from V and 9 bases from J, with 14 bases in between. The germline gives CDR1 SGHTS, CDR2 YDEGEE. The CDR3 sequence is CASSPGPVGEQFF. The CDR3 nucleotides are TGTGCCAGCAGCCCGGGTCCCGTGGGTGAGCAGTTCTTC.

The rearrangement joins TRBV2 to TRBJ2-7; a weak D match, TRBD1 (6 bases). The CDR3 length is 12 residues. Trimming removed 9 bases at V and 6 bases at J, with 15 bases between. CDR1 is SNHLY, CDR2 FYNNEI, per germline. This chain's CDR3 is CARGAGPGEQYF. CDR3 in DNA: TGTGCCAGGGGGGCAGGGCCTGGCGAGCAGTACTTC.

The chain couples TRBV5-4 to TRBJ2-3, with TRBD2 matching 9 bases. With 3 bases clipped from V and 4 bases from J, the junction kept 3 bases outside the gene matches. This CDR3 is 14 amino acids long. The V gene's germline CDR1 is SGHNT and CDR2 YYREEE (reference sequence). The CDR3 protein is CASSSAGGPDTQYF. CDR3 nucleotide sequence: TGTGCCAGCAGCTCCGCGGGAGGGCCAGATACGCAGTATTTT.

This rearrangement joins TRBV9 to TRBJ2-1; 9 nucleotides agree with TRBD2. Germline CDR1 reads SGDLS; CDR2 reads YYNGEE. V lost 2 bases and J lost 2; bases outside the gene matches: 2. The CDR3 is 15 amino acids. This CDR3 reads CASSVSGRAYNEQFF. The CDR3 DNA reads as TGTGCCAGCAGCGTTAGCGGGAGAGCCTACAATGAGCAGTTCTTC.

The chain employs TRBV7-9 and TRBJ1-2; 7 bases are a match to TRBD1. CDR3 length equals 13 residues. V dropped 5 bases and J dropped 4; count of bases not matched to a gene: 4. CDR1 SEHNR and CDR2 FQNEAQ come from the germline V gene (reference sequence). The CDR3 sequence is CASSPGTAYGYTF. The CDR3, as DNA: TGTGCCAGCAGCCCCGGGACAGCCTATGGCTACACCTTC.

The rearrangement uses TRBV11-2 and TRBJ1-1; D call uncertain. The CDR3 runs 15 residues. Trimming cost V 1 base and J 6 bases, with 15 bases left between them. Looked up from germline, CDR1 is SGHAT and CDR2 is FQNNGV. The CDR3 DNA is TGTGCCAGCAGCTTAGTACCGGGTAGTGGGTCTGAAGCTTTCTTT. Protein: CASSLVPGSGSEAFF.

The chain recombines TRBV28 with TRBJ2-1; 12 bases are a match to TRBD2. The length of the CDR3 is 14 residues. The ends lost 8 bases at V and 5 bases at J; junction bases unmatched: 4. Per the germline V gene, CDR1 is MDHEN and CDR2 is SYDVKM. The CDR3 nucleotides read TGTGCCAGCCTAGCGGGAGGGCCCCACAATGAGCAGTTCTTC. Protein: CASLAGGPHNEQFF.

The chain combines TRBV11-3 with TRBJ2-3, with D maybe TRBD1 (5 bases). The CDR3 is made up of 14 amino acids. Germline lookup yields CDR1 SGHNT and CDR2 YENEEA. Trimming pared 3 bases from V and 6 bases from J, leaving 13 bases between. The chain's CDR3 is CASSLRQGFDTQYF. The CDR3 nucleotides read TGTGCCAGCAGCTTGAGGCAGGGTTTCGATACGCAGTATTTT.

The V gene is TRBV15, the J gene TRBJ2-3; D remains ambiguous. CDR1 and CDR2 (germline): LNHNV, YYDKDF (reference sequence). The CDR3 length is 19 residues. The V end lost 1 base, the J end lost 2 bases, and 22 bases lay between the germline ends. The CDR3 nucleotides are TGTGCCACCAGCAGAGCACCACCCCGCAGCGAGGTGCTCACAGATACGCAGTATTTT. Translated, it gives CATSRAPPRSEVLTDTQYF.

The V call is TRBV29-1, the J call TRBJ2-7, with a tentative D call TRBD1 (6 bases). The V gene's germline CDR1 is SQVTM and CDR2 ANQGSEA. The CDR3 is made up of 14 amino acids. Between the trimmed V and J ends, which lost 1 base and 0 bases, there was a span of 10 bases. CDR3 region: CSVEVEDSSYEQYF. CDR3 nucleotide sequence: TGCAGCGTTGAAGTGGAGGACAGCTCCTACGAGCAGTACTTC.

The chain has TRBV6-1 and TRBJ2-3; 8 positions agree with TRBD2. Losses at the gene ends were 6 bases for V and 0 bases for J; bases not matched to a gene: 2. Germline V gene lookup returns CDR1 MNHNS and CDR2 SASEGT. This CDR3 spans 14 amino acids. In DNA, the CDR3 is TGTGCCAGCAGCCGGGAGGGGAGCACAGATACGCAGTATTTT. Amino acid sequence: CASSREGSTDTQYF.

This chain's CDR3 is CASSPEGLAGGYEQFF. As DNA, the CDR3 is TGTGCCAGCAGCCCCGAGGGACTAGCGGGAGGTTATGAGCAGTTCTTC. V usage is TRBV13 and J usage is TRBJ2-1, with 15 bases identical to TRBD2. Germline CDR1 reads PRHDT; CDR2 reads FYEKMQ (reference sequence). The V gene end was trimmed by 5 bases and the J gene end by 8 bases; junction bases not matched to a gene: 7. CDR3 length: 16 residues.

The chain joins TRBV6-6 to TRBJ2-2, with D tentatively TRBD2 (5 bases). V dropped 8 bases and J dropped 7 bases, with 14 bases sitting between them. Germline V gene sequence: CDR1 MNHNY, CDR2 SVGAGI (reference sequence). CDR3 size: 13 residues. The CDR3 loop reads CASEGWSYGELFF. The CDR3 region has the DNA TGTGCCAGCGAGGGATGGTCTTACGGGGAGCTGTTTTTT.